The 13 T cell receptor beta chains in this list originate from one sample, sequenced in a study of T cells in tuberculosis. Assay: immunoSEQ multiplex PCR; the TCRdb copy retains only in-frame clones and omits some. This table has around 45,000 clones, around 94% appearing once. Sequenced sample: PBMCs. The receptors originated from a donor between 5 and 29 years old with latent tuberculosis or without tuberculosis infection. Some clones in this sample may be carry-over from other donors' samples.

V and J are TRBV19 and TRBJ1-5, with 8 bases lining up with TRBD1. The CDR3 is made up of 15 amino acids. Germline loops: CDR1 LNHDA, CDR2 SQIVND (reference sequence). V shed 6 bases, J shed 6 bases, and the junction held 10 bases outside the gene matches. This CDR3 reads CASSTPGGPGQPQHF. The CDR3 DNA follows: TGTGCCAGTAGCACCCCAGGGGGCCCCGGTCAGCCCCAGCATTTT. The full variable domain, completed using reference TRBV19 and TRBJ1-5, is DGGITQSPKYLFRKEGQNVTLSCEQNLNHDAMYWYRQDPGQGLRLIYYSQIVNDFQKGDIAEGYSVSREKKESFPLTVTSAQKNPTAFYLCASSTPGGPGQPQHFGDGTRLSIL.

The rearrangement joins TRBV5-6 to TRBJ2-7, with TRBD1 identical over 9 bases. Trimming cost V 0 bases and J 0 bases; bases outside gene matches: 7. The CDR3 totals 17 residues. Germline-derived CDR1 and CDR2 are SGHDT and YYEEEE. In nucleotides, the CDR3 is TGTGCCAGCAGCTTGGGGACAGGGGCCTTGAGCTCCTACGAGCAGTACTTC. As protein: CASSLGTGALSSYEQYF. Based on the CDR3 plus reference TRBV5-6 and TRBJ2-7, the full variable domain is DAGVTQSPTHLIKTRGQQVTLRCSPKSGHDTVSWYQQALGQGPQFIFQYYEEEERQRGNFPDRFSGHQFPNYSSELNVNALLLGDSALYLCASSLGTGALSSYEQYFGPGTRLTVT.

The gene calls are TRBV4-3 and TRBJ2-1, with D maybe TRBD2 (6 bases). Germline V gene data show CDR1 as LGHNA and CDR2 as YSLEER. Trimming took off 4 bases at V and 2 bases at J, with 15 bases between the two ends. The CDR3 covers 16 residues. The CDR3 nucleotides read TGCGCCAGCAGCCGGAGGGAGGCATCGACCTACAATGAGCAGTTCTTC. This sequence encodes CASSRREASTYNEQFF.

The J gene is TRBJ2-7, the V gene TRBV5-1; 10 bases match TRBD2. V shed 4 bases and J 3 bases; nucleotides not matched to a gene: 7. Germline values: CDR1 SGHRS, CDR2 YFSETQ. The CDR3 contains 15 residues. This chain's CDR3 is CASSLTSGTYYEQYF. In nucleotides, the CDR3 is TGCGCCAGCAGCCTCACTAGCGGGACATACTACGAGCAGTACTTC.

V is TRBV6-5 and J is TRBJ1-1; 8 nucleotides agree with TRBD1. The V segment lost 6 bases and the J segment 5 bases; nucleotides outside the gene matches: 8. Germline-derived CDR1 and CDR2 are MNHEY and SVGAGI. The CDR3 contains 14 residues. The CDR3 loop reads CASRTGQGVTEAFF. DNA for the CDR3: TGTGCCAGCAGGACAGGACAGGGTGTTACTGAAGCTTTCTTT.

The rearrangement links TRBV19 to TRBJ2-7; 9 bases map to TRBD1. Losses at the gene ends were 6 bases for V and 7 bases for J; bases not matched to a gene: 10. This CDR3 is 14 amino acids long. Per germline, CDR1 LNHDA and CDR2 SQIVND (reference sequence). The CDR3 sequence is CASRPGQGFGEQYF. The CDR3 nucleotides read TGTGCCAGTAGACCGGGACAGGGATTTGGGGAGCAGTACTTC.

This chain links TRBV18 with TRBJ1-1; TRBD1 aligns across 9 bases. Germline trimming cut 1 base from V and 0 bases from J; bases unmatched to any gene: 3. Germline V gives CDR1 KGHSH, CDR2 LQKENI. The CDR3 totals 16 residues. CDR3: CASSPRQGGLNTEAFF. CDR3 sequence (DNA): TGTGCCAGCTCACCACGACAGGGGGGGCTGAACACTGAAGCTTTCTTT.

The sample holds one count of this clone. The rearrangement uses TRBV15 and TRBJ2-7; 8 positions match TRBD1. Unmatched junction bases numbered 11, after V lost 1 base and J lost 6 bases. This CDR3 is 16 amino acids long. Germline loops: CDR1 LNHNV, CDR2 YYDKDF (reference sequence). This CDR3 is CATSRVRTGKDSEQYF. In DNA form, the CDR3 reads TGTGCCACCAGCAGAGTCAGGACAGGGAAGGACAGCGAGCAGTACTTC.

The chain is built from TRBV30 and TRBJ1-1; 7 positions match TRBD1. The CDR3 sequence is 14 residues long. In germline, CDR1 is GTSNPN, CDR2 SVGIG (reference sequence). J gave up 6 bases and V 3 bases, and 10 bases lay outside the gene matches. CDR3: CAWSRGGFVAEAFF. The CDR3 DNA reads TGTGCCTGGAGCCGAGGGGGCTTCGTGGCTGAAGCTTTCTTT. Looking up the rest from reference TRBV30 and TRBJ1-1 gives the full variable domain: SQTIHQWPATLVQPVGSPLSLECTVEGTSNPNLYWYRQAAGRGLQLLFYSVGIGQISSEVPQNLSASRPQDRQFILSSKKLLLSDSGFYLCAWSRGGFVAEAFFGQGTRLTVV.

The chain carries TRBV27 and TRBJ1-5; D remains ambiguous. CDR1 is MNHEY and CDR2 is SMNVEV in the germline V gene (reference sequence). V lost 3 bases and J lost 5, with 11 bases in between. CDR3 size: 14 residues. The CDR3 sequence: CASSLAGFDQPQHF. For the CDR3, the DNA is TGTGCCAGCAGTTTGGCGGGGTTCGATCAGCCCCAGCATTTT.

The rearrangement uses TRBV6-5 and TRBJ2-1; D remains unclear. Looked up from germline, CDR1 is MNHEY and CDR2 is SVGAGI. V lost 0 bases and J lost 4, with 4 bases in between. The CDR3 extends over 13 amino acids. CDR3 bases: TGTGCCAGCAGTTACTCGAGTTACAATGAGCAGTTCTTC. Its translation: CASSYSSYNEQFF.

The rearrangement joins TRBV28 to TRBJ1-5, with 9 bases identical to TRBD1. J gave up 7 bases and V 0 bases, and 7 bases lay outside the gene matches. Per the germline V gene, CDR1 is MDHEN and CDR2 is SYDVKM. The CDR3 covers 16 residues. The CDR3, as DNA: TGTGCCAGCAGTTTATGGGAACAGGGGGCTGGACAGCCCCAGCATTTT. It yields the protein CASSLWEQGAGQPQHF.

V is TRBV7-3 and J is TRBJ2-1, with D maybe TRBD2 (6 bases). Germline V gene sequence: CDR1 SGHTA, CDR2 FQGTGA. The CDR3 length is 15 residues. The V and J ends lost 2 bases and 5 bases respectively, with 13 bases between them. CDR3 sequence (DNA): TGTGCCAGCAGCTTAGGACTATACGACAACAATGAGCAGTTCTTC. Amino acid sequence: CASSLGLYDNNEQFF.